These 20 T cell receptor beta chains originate from one sample sequenced in a study of human T cells and chemical hapten exposure. Documented time point: pre-sensitization, week 0. Treatment specified: therapeutic diphenylcyclopropenone sensitization with weekly scalp DPC. TCRdb recomputed calls from the RACE reads with MiXCR, one row per CDR3 protein. The data show about 250,000 distinct CDR3 sequences, with around 7.3% seen just once and more than 0.95% held by the top ten. The specimen comprised whole blood, sampled in connection with sensitization to the hapten diphenylcyclopropenone (DPC). These receptors all come from a man aged 18 to 29 with alopecia areata. Some clones in this sample may be carry-over from other donors' samples.

V is TRBV6-2 or TRBV6-3 and J is TRBJ1-5; weak D call: TRBD1 (6 bases). The V gene's germline CDR1 is MNHEY and CDR2 SVGEGT. There are 15 residues in the CDR3. The V end lost 6 bases, the J end lost 7 bases, and 19 bases lay between the germline ends. CDR3 amino acids: CASRPDYRVEQPQHF. The CDR3 DNA reads as TGTGCCAGCAGACCCGATTACAGGGTAGAGCAGCCCCAGCATTTT.

This clonotype was counted many times. The gene calls are TRBV7-9 and TRBJ2-7, with D perhaps TRBD2 (6 bases). CDR1 and CDR2 from the germline V gene are SEHNR and FQNEAQ (reference sequence). Trimming left V 2 bases short and J 5 bases short, with 13 bases between. CDR3 size: 14 residues. The CDR3 DNA reads TGTGCCAGCAGCTTACCGGGACTGGTGGACGAGCAGTACGTC. Its protein product is CASSLPGLVDEQYV.

V gene TRBV5-1 combines with J gene TRBJ1-2, with a tentative D call TRBD1 (5 bases). Germline assignment: CDR1 SGHRS and CDR2 YFSETQ. This CDR3 is built from 15 residues. The ends were cut back, 4 bases at V and 4 bases at J, with 17 bases in the middle. The CDR3 DNA reads TGCGCCAGCAGCCCCGATCGACAGACCCTCTATGGCTACACCTTC. Residues: CASSPDRQTLYGYTF.

The CDR3 sequence: CASSLPPRGRISPLHF. DNA of the CDR3: TGTGCCAGCAGCCTACCCCCGAGAGGGCGAATTTCACCCCTCCACTTT. V gene TRBV7-8 combines with J gene TRBJ1-6; D not resolved. The V end was cut by 5 bases, the J end by 9 bases, with 20 bases between. Germline V lookup: CDR1 SGHVS, CDR2 FQNEAQ. This CDR3 has 16 residues.

This clonotype has just a few counts. This chain links TRBV9 with TRBJ2-2, with unresolved D. The CDR3 is 14 amino acids. V was trimmed by 1 base and J by 9 bases, leaving 13 bases between them. CDR1 is SGDLS, CDR2 YYNGEE, per germline. In DNA, the CDR3 is TGTGCCAGCAGCGTATTCTCTCAGCCCCGGGAGCTGTTTTTT. Translation gives CASSVFSQPRELFF.

The chain carries TRBV7-9 and TRBJ2-1, with 7 positions matching TRBD1. The CDR3 is made up of 16 amino acids. Germline V lookup: CDR1 SEHNR, CDR2 FQNEAQ (reference sequence). After removal of 6 bases from V and 4 bases from J, the junction contained 12 bases not matched to a gene. The CDR3 bases are TGTGCCAGCAGGTCCACAGGGGCCCAAGATTACAATGAGCAGTTCTTC. It specifies CASRSTGAQDYNEQFF.

The table lists this clonotype with a few counts. The chain joins TRBV4-1 to TRBJ2-2; D may be TRBD1 (6 bases). Germline assignment: CDR1 MGHRA and CDR2 YSYEKL. The CDR3 contains 17 residues. The V gene lost 2 bases and the J gene lost 1 base, with 14 bases spanning the gap. The CDR3 DNA follows: TGCGCCAGCAGCCAAAGGGCCGGGACAATGAACACCGGGGAGCTGTTTTTT. This sequence encodes CASSQRAGTMNTGELFF.

The chain links TRBV7-6 to TRBJ1-1, with a weak D call TRBD1 (6 bases). Germline lookup yields CDR1 SGHVS and CDR2 FNYEAQ. V lost 0 bases and J 11 bases, leaving 13 bases between the germline ends. The CDR3 loop spans 13 amino acids. The CDR3 nucleotides are TGTGCCAGCAGCTTAGCCGCCGGGGGGCAGGCTTTCTTT. Protein: CASSLAAGGQAFF.

Ten or more counts support this clonotype. The chain is built from TRBV4-3 and TRBJ1-5; a weak D match, TRBD1 (6 bases). CDR1 is LGHNA and CDR2 is YSLEER in the germline V gene. The V and J ends lost 1 base and 5 bases respectively, with 12 bases between them. This CDR3 has 15 amino acids. The CDR3 DNA follows: TGCGCCAGCAGCCAAGTCTCAGGGGATGATCAGCCCCAGCATTTT. This gives the protein CASSQVSGDDQPQHF.

The V call is TRBV12-3 or TRBV12-4, the J call TRBJ1-6, with a tentative D call TRBD1 (6 bases). There are 16 residues in the CDR3. Trimming stripped 7 bases from V and 7 bases from J, with 20 bases between. CDR3 sequence (DNA): TGTGCCAGCACCGGGGGGGCGGCGGAGGGCAATTCACCCCTCCACTTT. Translation gives CASTGGAAEGNSPLHF.

The chain employs TRBV12-3 or TRBV12-4 and TRBJ1-2; 11 nucleotides align to TRBD1. This CDR3 has 14 amino acids. Germline trimming cut 4 bases from V and 7 bases from J; bases unmatched to any gene: 5. Written as DNA, the CDR3 is TGTGCCAGCAGTTCGGACAGGGGGCTGATTGGCTACACCTTC. Its translation: CASSSDRGLIGYTF.

This clonotype was picked up a small number of times. The CDR3 protein is CASRHVYGYTF. DNA for the CDR3: TGTGCCAGCCGACACGTCTATGGCTACACCTTC. The chain employs TRBV27 and TRBJ1-2; D unresolved. Germline lookup yields CDR1 MNHEY and CDR2 SMNVEV (reference sequence). With 8 bases removed from V and 4 bases from J, the gap between germline ends came to 8 bases. The CDR3 consists of 11 residues.

This clonotype was counted only a few times. The rearrangement joins TRBV29-1 to TRBJ2-5; D is perhaps TRBD1 (6 bases). V was shortened by 7 bases and J by 1 base, with 10 bases between the two germline ends. The CDR3 runs to 12 residues. CDR1 SQVTM and CDR2 ANQGSEA come from the germline V gene. The CDR3 sequence is CSAGHLQETQYF. CDR3 bases: TGCAGCGCGGGACACCTCCAAGAGACCCAGTACTTC.

Ten or more counts support this clonotype. V is TRBV21-1 and J is TRBJ1-4. TRBV21-1 is a pseudogene segment. This CDR3 has 14 residues. The CDR3 reads CASSNPWRNIKLFF. CDR3 coding DNA: TGTGCCAGCAGCAACCCATGGAGGAACATAAAACTGTTTTTT.

This clonotype occurred a few times. J is TRBJ1-1 and V is TRBV27; D unresolved. The germline V and J ends were trimmed by 5 bases and 0 bases, with 10 bases remaining between them. The CDR3 consists of 14 residues. Germline CDR1 and CDR2: MNHEY and SMNVEV (reference sequence). CDR3 sequence reads: CASSVGYMNTEAFF. The CDR3 region has the DNA TGTGCCAGCAGTGTCGGATACATGAACACTGAAGCTTTCTTT.

This clonotype turned up a few times. The gene calls are TRBV20-1 and TRBJ1-5; D is possibly TRBD1 (6 bases). The V end was cut by 0 bases, the J end by 0 bases, with 12 bases between. Germline CDR1 is DFQATT and CDR2 is SNEGSKA (reference sequence). There are 16 residues in the CDR3. CDR3: CSARDIFRGSNQPQHF. The CDR3 nucleotides read TGCAGTGCTAGAGACATTTTCAGGGGTAGCAATCAGCCCCAGCATTTT.

The rearrangement uses TRBV6-6 and TRBJ2-7, with D perhaps matching TRBD1 (6 bases). The germline V gene encodes CDR1 MNHNY and CDR2 SVGAGI (reference sequence). This CDR3 spans 15 amino acids. Trimming stripped 3 bases from V and 0 bases from J, with 12 bases between. The CDR3 spells CASSYFGTPSYEQYF. The DNA of the CDR3 is TGTGCCAGCAGTTATTTCGGGACACCCTCCTACGAGCAGTACTTC.

The V gene is TRBV20-1, the J gene TRBJ1-6; D may be TRBD1 (5 bases). Germline assignment: CDR1 DFQATT and CDR2 SNEGSKA (reference sequence). Deletions cut 2 bases from V and 0 bases from J, with 20 bases between. The length of the CDR3 is 19 residues. CDR3 nucleotide sequence: TGCAGTGCTAGATTAGGGACTTTGAGCGGGTTCTCCTATAATTCACCCCTCCACTTT. It is translated as CSARLGTLSGFSYNSPLHF.

The chain is built from TRBV5-1 and TRBJ2-3, with 8 bases fitting TRBD1. The CDR3 contains 14 residues. J was trimmed by 4 bases and V by 4 bases; bases with no gene match: 5. Germline V lookup: CDR1 SGHRS, CDR2 YFSETQ. The CDR3: CASSPTGGADTQYF. CDR3 DNA sequence: TGCGCCAGCAGCCCAACAGGGGGAGCAGATACGCAGTATTTT.

The CDR3 spells CASSARGYRGTEAFF. CDR3 bases: TGTGCCAGCAGTGCCCGGGGATACCGGGGCACTGAAGCTTTCTTT. The V and J genes are TRBV6-5 and TRBJ1-1; D not resolved. The germline V and J ends were trimmed by 5 bases and 4 bases, with 17 bases remaining between them. The CDR3 totals 15 residues. The germline CDR1 and CDR2 sequences are MNHEY and SVGAGI.